This T cell receptor (beta chain) was identified during a study of T cells in Graves' hyperthyroidism and ophthalmopathy. As for the study in general: Peripheral blood was secured at the point of initial diagnosis, before any treatment.

Amplification of TCR beta CDR3 regions used RNA as the template. In the first-round RT-PCR of the TCR CDR3, the HTBI primer set was used. Via MiXCR, TCRdb re-called the multiplex PCR reads, giving one row per CDR3 protein. This table has about 640,000 distinct CDR3 sequences, around 20% appearing once. CDR3 length equals 14 residues. V shed 4 bases, J shed 3 bases, and the junction held 5 bases outside the gene matches. Germline CDR1 SGHNT, CDR2 YYREEE (reference sequence). With duration under 3 months, ophthalmopathy was active: Clinical Activity Score at least 3, NOSPECS at least 4. The receptor was isolated from a man aged 25 to 40 with Graves' ophthalmopathy. This chain links TRBV5-4 with TRBJ2-5, with 8 bases aligning to TRBD1. Sequenced input: blood. The CDR3 sequence is CASSLPTGEETQYF. CDR3 sequence (DNA): TGTGCCAGCAGCCTTCCGACAGGGGAAGAGACCCAGTACTTC. Full variable domain (outside the CDR3, taken from reference TRBV5-4 and TRBJ2-5): ETGVTQSPTHLIKTRGQQVTLRCSSQSGHNTVSWYQQALGQGPQFIFQYYREEENGRGNFPPRFSGLQFPNYSSELNVNALELDDSALYLCASSLPTGEETQYFGPGTRLLVL.